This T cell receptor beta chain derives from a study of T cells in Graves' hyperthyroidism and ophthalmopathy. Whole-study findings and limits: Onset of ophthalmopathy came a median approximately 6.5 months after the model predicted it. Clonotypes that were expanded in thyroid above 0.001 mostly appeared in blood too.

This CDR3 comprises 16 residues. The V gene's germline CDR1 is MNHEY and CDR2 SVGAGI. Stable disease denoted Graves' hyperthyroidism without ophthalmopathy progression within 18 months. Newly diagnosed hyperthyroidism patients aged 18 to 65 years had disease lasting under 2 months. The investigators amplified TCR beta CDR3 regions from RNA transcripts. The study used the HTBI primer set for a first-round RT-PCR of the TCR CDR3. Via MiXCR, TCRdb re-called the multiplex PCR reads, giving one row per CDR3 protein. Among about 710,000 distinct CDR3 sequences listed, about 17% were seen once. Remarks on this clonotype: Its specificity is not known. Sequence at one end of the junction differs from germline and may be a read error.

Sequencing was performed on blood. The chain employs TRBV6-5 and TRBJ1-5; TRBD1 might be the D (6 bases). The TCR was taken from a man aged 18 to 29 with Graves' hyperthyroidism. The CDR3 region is CASSYRGRRGNRPQHF. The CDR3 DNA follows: TGTGCCAGCAGTTACCGGGGGCGAAGGGGCAATCGGCCCCAGCATTTT.